A single sample is the source of the 17 T cell receptor beta chains below, sequenced in a study of blood T cell repertoires in COVID-19. Libraries were prepared by immunoSEQ multiplex PCR; TCRdb keeps only in-frame clonotypes and omits some of them. The sample lists tens of thousands of clones, approximately 85% occurring once. Material: peripheral blood. All receptors come from a human donor with acute or convalescent COVID-19. The donor label of this sample is uncertain.

This clone appeared a few times. The junction departs from germline at one end; a sequencing error may be responsible. The V and J genes are TRBV7-7 and TRBJ2-7, with 8 bases lining up with TRBD1. Germline lookup yields CDR1 SSHAT and CDR2 FNYEAQ (reference sequence). CDR3 length equals 15 residues. CDR3 sequence: CASSPQTGAAYEQYF. The CDR3 region has the DNA TGTGCTAGCAGCCCTCAGACAGGGGCAGCCTACGAGCAGTACTTC.

This chain connects TRBV6-4 to TRBJ2-3, with 9 nucleotides matching TRBD2. The CDR3 consists of 17 residues. In germline, CDR1 is MRHNA, CDR2 SNTAGT. V trimming: 2 bases; J trimming: 5 bases; junction bases outside the gene matches: 11. CDR3 sequence: CASSDAVLAGVQDTQYF. The CDR3 region has the DNA TGTGCCAGCAGTGACGCTGTGTTAGCGGGAGTGCAAGATACGCAGTATTTT.

This chain connects TRBV3-1 (or the pseudogene TRBV3-2) to TRBJ1-1; D unresolved. Germline V gene lookup returns CDR1 LGHDT and CDR2 YNNKEL (reference sequence). Trimming removed 1 base at V and 1 base at J, with 4 bases between. This CDR3 has 13 amino acids. The CDR3 nucleotides read TGTGCCAGCAGCCAAGTGAGGAACACTGAAGCTTTCTTT. Encoded protein: CASSQVRNTEAFF.

V usage is TRBV5-1 and J usage is TRBJ2-3; 10 bases align to TRBD2. CDR3 length: 15 residues. Germline V gene lookup returns CDR1 SGHRS and CDR2 YFSETQ. Trimming cost V 4 bases and J 0 bases; bases outside gene matches: 2. The CDR3 reads CASSLAGDSTDTQYF. CDR3 DNA: TGCGCCAGCAGCCTAGCGGGAGATAGCACAGATACGCAGTATTTT.

The table lists this clone with a few counts. This chain connects TRBV5-1 to TRBJ2-7, with D unresolved. This CDR3 is 15 amino acids long. V lost 0 bases and J 5 bases, leaving 15 bases between the germline ends. The germline V gene encodes CDR1 SGHRS and CDR2 YFSETQ. The CDR3 DNA reads TGCGCCAGCAGCTTGGTTCCCGGTCCCCCGAACGAGCAGTACTTC. Translation gives CASSLVPGPPNEQYF.

This clone came up once. The gene calls are TRBV11-2 and TRBJ2-7; 11 positions match TRBD2. CDR1 and CDR2 (germline): SGHAT, FQNNGV. The CDR3 has 15 residues. Trimming at V came to 5 bases and at J to 4 bases, leaving 7 bases not matched to a gene. In nucleotides, the CDR3 is TGTGCCAGCAGCCCTCATAGCGGGGGGGTTTACGAGCAGTACTTC. This translates into CASSPHSGGVYEQYF.

The rearrangement uses TRBV7-9 and TRBJ2-7; the D gene is possibly TRBD2 (6 bases). Trimming took 1 base from V and 3 from J, leaving 10 bases between them. The CDR3 length is 14 residues. Germline CDR1 SEHNR, CDR2 FQNEAQ (reference sequence). The CDR3 DNA reads TGTGCCAGCAGCTTAGAATCCGGGAGCTACGAGCAGTACTTC. Translated, it gives CASSLESGSYEQYF.

This chain uses TRBV18 with TRBJ2-5; perhaps TRBD1 as D (5 bases). Trimming took off 2 bases at V and 1 base at J, with 8 bases between the two ends. The CDR3 is 14 amino acids. The germline gives CDR1 KGHSH, CDR2 LQKENI. The chain's CDR3 is CASSPGALQETQYF. CDR3 sequence (DNA): TGTGCCAGCTCACCAGGGGCGCTCCAAGAGACCCAGTACTTC.

V and J are TRBV6-5 and TRBJ1-2; possible D gene TRBD1, 5 bases. Trimming left V 8 bases short and J 4 bases short, with 20 bases between. Germline V lookup: CDR1 MNHEY, CDR2 SVGAGI. This CDR3 has 15 residues. CDR3 coding DNA: TGTGCCAGCTCCTGGTACTCGGACATTCTCTATGGCTACACCTTC. Translating it yields CASSWYSDILYGYTF.

A single count supports this clone. V gene TRBV28 combines with J gene TRBJ1-6; D perhaps matches TRBD1 (6 bases). V dropped 6 bases and J dropped 10 bases, with 22 bases sitting between them. Germline CDR1 reads MDHEN; CDR2 reads SYDVKM. The CDR3 spans 16 residues. The CDR3 reads CASSLNLQGTGSPLHF. CDR3 coding DNA: TGTGCCAGCAGCCTCAATTTACAGGGCACAGGATCACCCCTCCACTTT.

V usage is TRBV28 and J usage is TRBJ1-4, with a possible D match to TRBD1 (6 bases). CDR1 and CDR2 (germline): MDHEN, SYDVKM. This CDR3 has 14 amino acids. The V and J ends lost 3 bases and 5 bases respectively, with 10 bases between them. The CDR3 region is CASSFSRGNEKLFF. Written as DNA, the CDR3 is TGTGCCAGCAGTTTTTCCAGGGGAAATGAAAAACTGTTTTTT.

The CDR3 region is CASSFGTSTDTQYF. The CDR3 DNA reads TGTGCCAGCAGCTTTGGGACTAGCACAGATACGCAGTATTTT. The chain couples TRBV11-1 to TRBJ2-3, with D possibly matching TRBD2 (6 bases). The CDR3 sequence is 14 residues long. Germline V gives CDR1 SGHAT, CDR2 FQDESV (reference sequence). Trimming removed 3 bases at V and 0 bases at J, with 7 bases between.

V and J are TRBV5-1 and TRBJ2-5; D might be TRBD1 (5 bases). The CDR3 is 16 residues long. CDR1 and CDR2 from the germline V gene are SGHRS and YFSETQ. Trimming took 0 bases from V and 5 from J, leaving 17 bases between them. CDR3 residues: CASSLELRSSGETQYF. In nucleotides, the CDR3 is TGCGCCAGCAGCTTGGAATTGCGATCTTCAGGGGAGACCCAGTACTTC.

This clone has only a few counts. The genes are TRBV30 and TRBJ2-7, with D perhaps TRBD2 (6 bases). The CDR3 covers 12 residues. The germline CDR1 and CDR2 sequences are GTSNPN and SVGIG (reference sequence). Trimming shortened V by 0 bases and J by 5 bases, and 8 bases separated the two germline ends. CDR3 in DNA: TGTGCCTGGAGTGTCGGAGGGGACGAGCAGTACTTC. Translated: CAWSVGGDEQYF. The variable domain in full, completed from reference TRBV30 and TRBJ2-7, reads SQTIHQWPATLVQPVGSPLSLECTVEGTSNPNLYWYRQAAGRGLQLLFYSVGIGQISSEVPQNLSASRPQDRQFILSSKKLLLSDSGFYLCAWSVGGDEQYFGPGTRLTVT.

This clone showed up just a few times. The V call is TRBV4-3, the J call TRBJ2-7; D perhaps matches TRBD1 (6 bases). Germline CDR1 LGHNA, CDR2 YSLEER. CDR3 size: 13 residues. V was trimmed by 2 bases and J by 2 bases, leaving 7 bases between them. The chain's CDR3 is CASSQHRAYEQYF. CDR3 DNA sequence: TGCGCCAGCAGCCAACACAGGGCCTACGAGCAGTACTTC.

The J gene is TRBJ1-1, the V gene TRBV7-3, with TRBD1 identical over 8 bases. The junction had 1 base not matched to a gene; V was cut back by 3 bases and J by 1 base. The germline V gene encodes CDR1 SGHTA and CDR2 FQGTGA. The CDR3 runs to 14 residues. This chain's CDR3 is CASSFGQGNTEAFF. CDR3 sequence (DNA): TGTGCCAGCAGCTTTGGACAGGGGAACACTGAAGCTTTCTTT.

V and J are TRBV19 and TRBJ1-5, with D possibly TRBD1 on 5 matching bases. Germline CDR1 and CDR2: LNHDA and SQIVND (reference sequence). Trimming removed 6 bases from V and 6 bases from J, with 18 bases in between. The CDR3 is made up of 15 amino acids. The CDR3 loop is CASRGGAGIGQPQHF. The CDR3 DNA reads TGTGCCAGTAGGGGTGGGGCAGGGATAGGTCAGCCCCAGCATTTT. Supplemented by reference TRBV19 and TRBJ1-5, the full variable domain reads DGGITQSPKYLFRKEGQNVTLSCEQNLNHDAMYWYRQDPGQGLRLIYYSQIVNDFQKGDIAEGYSVSREKKESFPLTVTSAQKNPTAFYLCASRGGAGIGQPQHFGDGTRLSIL.